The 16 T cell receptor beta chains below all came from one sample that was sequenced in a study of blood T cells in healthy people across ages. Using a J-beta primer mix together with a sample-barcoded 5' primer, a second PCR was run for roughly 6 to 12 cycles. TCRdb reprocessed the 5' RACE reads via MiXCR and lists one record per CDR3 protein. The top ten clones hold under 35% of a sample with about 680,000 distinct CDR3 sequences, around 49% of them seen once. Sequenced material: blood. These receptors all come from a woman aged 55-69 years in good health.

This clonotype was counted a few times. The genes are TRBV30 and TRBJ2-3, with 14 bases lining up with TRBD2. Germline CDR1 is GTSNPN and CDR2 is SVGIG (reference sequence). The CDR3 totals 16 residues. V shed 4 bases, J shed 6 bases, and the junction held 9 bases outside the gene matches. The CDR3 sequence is CAWKDRTSGRSDTQYF. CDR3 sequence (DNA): TGTGCCTGGAAGGACCGGACTAGCGGGAGGTCTGATACGCAGTATTTT.

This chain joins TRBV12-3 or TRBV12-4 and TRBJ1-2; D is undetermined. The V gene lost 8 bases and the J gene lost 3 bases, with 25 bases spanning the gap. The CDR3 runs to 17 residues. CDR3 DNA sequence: TGTGCCAGCGGTTCACGTAGGGTACTCTTGTGGGACTATGGCTACACCTTC. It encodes CASGSRRVLLWDYGYTF.

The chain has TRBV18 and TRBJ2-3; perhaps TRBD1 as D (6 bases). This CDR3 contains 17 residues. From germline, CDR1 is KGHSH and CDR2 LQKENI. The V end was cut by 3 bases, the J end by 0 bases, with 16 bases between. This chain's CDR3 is CASSPLGQQTSTDTQYF. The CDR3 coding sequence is TGTGCCAGCTCACCGCTAGGACAGCAAACTAGCACAGATACGCAGTATTTT.

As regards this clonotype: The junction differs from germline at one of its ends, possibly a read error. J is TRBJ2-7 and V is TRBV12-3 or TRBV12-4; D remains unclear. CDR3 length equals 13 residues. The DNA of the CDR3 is TGTGCCGGCAGTGTATCCCAGAACAATGAGCAGTACTTC. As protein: CAGSVSQNNEQYF.

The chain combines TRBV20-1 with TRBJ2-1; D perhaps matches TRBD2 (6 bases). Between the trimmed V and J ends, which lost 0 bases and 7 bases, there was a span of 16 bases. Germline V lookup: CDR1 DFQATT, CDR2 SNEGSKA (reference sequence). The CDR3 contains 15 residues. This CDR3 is CSARDGRDLGNEQFF. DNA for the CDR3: TGCAGTGCTAGAGATGGGCGGGATCTGGGTAATGAGCAGTTCTTC.

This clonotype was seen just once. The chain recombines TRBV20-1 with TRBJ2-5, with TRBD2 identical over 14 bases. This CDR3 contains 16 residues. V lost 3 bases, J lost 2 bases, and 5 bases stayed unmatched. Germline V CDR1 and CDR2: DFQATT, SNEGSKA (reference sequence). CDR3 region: CSARLGLAGGQETQYF. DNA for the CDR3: TGCAGTGCTAGGCTCGGACTAGCGGGGGGACAAGAGACCCAGTACTTC.

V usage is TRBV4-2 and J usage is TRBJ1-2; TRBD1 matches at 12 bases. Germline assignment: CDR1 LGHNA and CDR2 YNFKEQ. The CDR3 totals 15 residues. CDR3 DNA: TGTGCTGTGGCGCCCTGGGACAGGGGGCAGGTTGGCTACACCTTC. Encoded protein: CAVAPWDRGQVGYTF.

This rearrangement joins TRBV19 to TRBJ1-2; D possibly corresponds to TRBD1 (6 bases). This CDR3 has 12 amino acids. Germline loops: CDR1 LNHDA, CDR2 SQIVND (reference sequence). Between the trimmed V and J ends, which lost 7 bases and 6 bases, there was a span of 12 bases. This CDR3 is CASKTGADGYTF. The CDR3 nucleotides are TGTGCCAGTAAAACGGGGGCGGATGGCTACACCTTC. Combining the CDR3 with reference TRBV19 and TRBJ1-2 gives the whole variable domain DGGITQSPKYLFRKEGQNVTLSCEQNLNHDAMYWYRQDPGQGLRLIYYSQIVNDFQKGDIAEGYSVSREKKESFPLTVTSAQKNPTAFYLCASKTGADGYTFGSGTRLTVV.

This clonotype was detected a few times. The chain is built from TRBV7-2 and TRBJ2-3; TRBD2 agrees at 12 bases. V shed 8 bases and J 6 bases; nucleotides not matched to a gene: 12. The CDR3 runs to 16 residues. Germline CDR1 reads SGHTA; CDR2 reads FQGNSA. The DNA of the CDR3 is TGTGCCAGCGCCACCTGGACTAGCGGGACATGGGATACGCAGTATTTT. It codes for CASATWTSGTWDTQYF.

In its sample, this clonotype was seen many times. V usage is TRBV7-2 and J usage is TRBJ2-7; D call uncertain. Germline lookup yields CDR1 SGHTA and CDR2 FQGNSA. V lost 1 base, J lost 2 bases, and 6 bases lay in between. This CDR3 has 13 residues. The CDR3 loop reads CASSLEVTYEQYF. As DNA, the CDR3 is TGTGCCAGCAGCTTAGAAGTTACCTACGAGCAGTACTTC. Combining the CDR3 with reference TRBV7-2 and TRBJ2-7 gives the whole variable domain GAGVSQSPSNKVTEKGKDVELRCDPISGHTALYWYRQSLGQGLEFLIYFQGNSAPDKSGLPSDRFSAERTGGSVSTLTIQRTQQEDSAVYLCASSLEVTYEQYFGPGTRLTVT.

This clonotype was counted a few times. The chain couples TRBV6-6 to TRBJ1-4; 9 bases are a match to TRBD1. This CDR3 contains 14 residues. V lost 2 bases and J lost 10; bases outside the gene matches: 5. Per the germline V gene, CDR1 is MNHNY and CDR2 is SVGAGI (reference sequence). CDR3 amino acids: CASSYGTGGVKLFF. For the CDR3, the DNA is TGTGCCAGCAGTTACGGCACAGGGGGCGTAAAACTGTTTTTT.

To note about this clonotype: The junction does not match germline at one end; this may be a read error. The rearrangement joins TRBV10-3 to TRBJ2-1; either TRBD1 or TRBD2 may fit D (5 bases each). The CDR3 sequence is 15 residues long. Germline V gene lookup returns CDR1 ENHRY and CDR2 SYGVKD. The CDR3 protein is CAVSEYSPGSSEQFF. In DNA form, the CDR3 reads TGTGCCGTCAGTGAGTACTCCCCAGGGAGTAGTGAGCAGTTCTTC.

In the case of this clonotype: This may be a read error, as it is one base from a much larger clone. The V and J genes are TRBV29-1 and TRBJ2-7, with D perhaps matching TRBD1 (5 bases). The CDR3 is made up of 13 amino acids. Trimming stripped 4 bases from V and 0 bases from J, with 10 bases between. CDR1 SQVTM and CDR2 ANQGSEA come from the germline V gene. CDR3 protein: CSVGQRNSYEQYF. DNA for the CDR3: TGCAGCGTTGGACAGAGGAACTCCTACGAGCAGTACTTC.

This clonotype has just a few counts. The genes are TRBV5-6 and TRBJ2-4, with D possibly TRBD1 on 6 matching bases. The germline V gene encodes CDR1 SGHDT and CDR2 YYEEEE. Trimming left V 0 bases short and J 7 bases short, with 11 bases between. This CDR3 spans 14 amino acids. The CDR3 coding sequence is TGTGCCAGCAGCTTGGTGGGGGCCTGGAACATTCAGTACTTC. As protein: CASSLVGAWNIQYF.

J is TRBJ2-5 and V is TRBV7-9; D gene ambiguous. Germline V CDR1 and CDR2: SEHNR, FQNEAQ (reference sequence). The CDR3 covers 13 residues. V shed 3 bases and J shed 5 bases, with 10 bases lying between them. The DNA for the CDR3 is TGTGCCAGCAGCTTCCTAGGGCTTGAGACCCAGTACTTC. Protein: CASSFLGLETQYF.

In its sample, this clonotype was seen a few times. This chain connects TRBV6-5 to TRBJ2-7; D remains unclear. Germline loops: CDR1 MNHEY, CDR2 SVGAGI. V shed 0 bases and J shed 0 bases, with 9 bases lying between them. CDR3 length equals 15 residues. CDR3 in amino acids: CASSYSGGSSYEQYF. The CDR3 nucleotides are TGTGCCAGCAGTTACTCGGGCGGTAGCTCCTACGAGCAGTACTTC.